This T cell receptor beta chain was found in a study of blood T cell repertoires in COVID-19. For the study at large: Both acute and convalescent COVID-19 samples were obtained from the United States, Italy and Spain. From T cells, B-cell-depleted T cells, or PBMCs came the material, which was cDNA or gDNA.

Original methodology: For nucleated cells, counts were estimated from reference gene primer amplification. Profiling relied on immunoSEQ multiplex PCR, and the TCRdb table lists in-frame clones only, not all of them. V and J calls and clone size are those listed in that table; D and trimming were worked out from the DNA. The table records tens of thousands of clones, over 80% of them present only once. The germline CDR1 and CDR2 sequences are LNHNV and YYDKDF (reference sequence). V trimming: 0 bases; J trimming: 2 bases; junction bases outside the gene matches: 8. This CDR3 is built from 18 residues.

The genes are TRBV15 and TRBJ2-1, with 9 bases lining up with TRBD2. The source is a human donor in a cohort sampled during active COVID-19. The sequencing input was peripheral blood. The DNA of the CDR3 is TGTGCCACCAGCAGAGATCTCGGCGGGAGGGGTACCTACAATGAGCAGTTCTTC. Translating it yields CATSRDLGGRGTYNEQFF.